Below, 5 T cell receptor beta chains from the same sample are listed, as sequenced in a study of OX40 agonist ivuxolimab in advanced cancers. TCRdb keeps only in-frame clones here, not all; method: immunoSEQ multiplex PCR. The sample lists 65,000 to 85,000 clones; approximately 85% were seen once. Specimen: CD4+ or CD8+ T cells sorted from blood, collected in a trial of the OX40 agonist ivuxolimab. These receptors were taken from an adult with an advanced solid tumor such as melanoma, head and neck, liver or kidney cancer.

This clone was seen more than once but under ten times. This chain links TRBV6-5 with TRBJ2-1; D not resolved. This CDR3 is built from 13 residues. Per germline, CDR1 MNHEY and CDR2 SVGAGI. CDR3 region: CAVGRSSYNEQFF. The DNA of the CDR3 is TGTGCTGTCGGCAGATCATCCTACAATGAGCAGTTCTTC.

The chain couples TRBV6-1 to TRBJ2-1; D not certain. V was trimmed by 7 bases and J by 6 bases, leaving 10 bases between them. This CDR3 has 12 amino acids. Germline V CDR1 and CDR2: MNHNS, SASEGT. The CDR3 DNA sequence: TGTGCCAGCATCTCACCTTCCAATGAGCAGTTCTTC. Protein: CASISPSNEQFF.

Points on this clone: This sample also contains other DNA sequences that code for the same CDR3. This chain's CDR3 is CASSLLGGPASSTDTQYF. CDR3 nucleotide sequence: TGTGCCAGCAGCCTCCTCGGGGGGCCAGCCTCTAGCACAGATACGCAGTATTTT. The chain links TRBV21-1 to TRBJ2-3; whether TRBD2, the table's D call, matches the DNA was not checked. TRBV21-1 is deemed a pseudogene. The CDR3 sequence is 18 residues long.

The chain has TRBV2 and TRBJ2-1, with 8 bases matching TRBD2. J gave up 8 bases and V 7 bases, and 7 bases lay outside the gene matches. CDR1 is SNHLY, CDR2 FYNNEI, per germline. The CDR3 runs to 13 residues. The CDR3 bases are TGTGCCAGCACCCCGGGACTAGGAGATGAGCAGTTCTTC. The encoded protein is CASTPGLGDEQFF.

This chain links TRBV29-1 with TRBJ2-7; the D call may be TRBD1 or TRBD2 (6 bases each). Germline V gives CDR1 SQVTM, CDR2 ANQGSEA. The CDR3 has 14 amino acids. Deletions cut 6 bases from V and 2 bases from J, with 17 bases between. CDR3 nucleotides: TGCAGCGTACGTGATCGGGGGCCCGCCTACGAGCAGTACTTC. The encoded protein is CSVRDRGPAYEQYF.